The 28 T cell receptor beta chains given below trace back to one sample, sequenced in a study of cytomegalovirus exposure and HLA in healthy donors. The PCR was carried out with 60 Vbeta primers and 13 Jbeta primers. Profiled with immunoSEQ multiplex PCR; TCRdb holds only in-frame clones, not every one. This sample yields about 140,000 clones, of which roughly four fifths are seen a single time; more than 2.5% belongs to the top ten. Source material: PBMCs. Receptors originate from a man in his late teens or twenties in good health and CMV-seropositive.

The chain has TRBV11-3 and TRBJ2-1; the D gene is possibly TRBD1 (5 bases). The V end lost 5 bases, the J end lost 6 bases, and 20 bases lay between the germline ends. The CDR3 runs 16 residues. From germline, CDR1 is SGHNT and CDR2 YENEEA. For the CDR3, the DNA is TGTGCCAGCAGCACCCAGGGCGCCGCTAGGTCCAATGAGCAGTTCTTC. Amino acid sequence: CASSTQGAARSNEQFF.

The V and J genes are TRBV10-3 and TRBJ2-1; TRBD2 matches 8 bases. CDR1 is ENHRY and CDR2 is SYGVKD in the germline V gene. Trimming took 3 bases from V and 6 from J; bases not matched to a gene: 4. The CDR3 consists of 14 residues. CDR3 protein: CAISESGSFNEQFF. Here the CDR3 DNA reads TGTGCCATCAGTGAAAGCGGGAGCTTCAATGAGCAGTTCTTC.

This rearrangement joins TRBV28 to TRBJ2-7; 9 positions agree with TRBD1. The germline V gene has CDR1 MDHEN and CDR2 SYDVKM. This CDR3 spans 15 amino acids. Trimming at V came to 6 bases and at J to 2 bases, leaving 8 bases not matched to a gene. CDR3 in amino acids: CASRLPGQGPYEQYF. CDR3 bases: TGTGCCAGCAGACTTCCGGGACAGGGACCCTACGAGCAGTACTTC.

This chain links TRBV5-1 with TRBJ1-2; D is perhaps TRBD1 (6 bases). The germline CDR1 and CDR2 sequences are SGHRS and YFSETQ. The CDR3 spans 14 residues. V lost 4 bases to trimming and J lost 0 bases, with 10 bases between them. Here the CDR3 DNA reads TGCGCCAGCAGCCAGGACAGCGCTAACTATGGCTACACCTTC. This encodes CASSQDSANYGYTF.

The chain combines TRBV7-2 with TRBJ1-5; 7 bases map to TRBD1. CDR1 and CDR2 (germline): SGHTA, FQGNSA. This CDR3 contains 13 residues. The V gene end was trimmed by 4 bases and the J gene end by 5 bases; junction bases not matched to a gene: 2. The CDR3 loop is CASSSRGDQPQHF. The DNA for the CDR3 is TGTGCCAGCAGCTCCAGGGGGGATCAGCCCCAGCATTTT.

The chain links TRBV28 to TRBJ1-5; the match to TRBD1 covers 7 bases. Trimming took 5 bases from V and 4 from J; bases not matched to a gene: 8. The CDR3 contains 15 residues. Germline loops: CDR1 MDHEN, CDR2 SYDVKM. CDR3 nucleotide sequence: TGTGCCAGCAGTCTCCGGACAGGCTGGAATCAGCCCCAGCATTTT. This encodes CASSLRTGWNQPQHF.

This rearrangement joins TRBV5-1 to TRBJ2-2, with a tentative D call TRBD2 (5 bases). Germline V gives CDR1 SGHRS, CDR2 YFSETQ. This CDR3 spans 14 amino acids. V lost 2 bases and J lost 5, with 10 bases in between. CDR3 residues: CASSFGVRTGELFF. The CDR3 region has the DNA TGCGCCAGCAGCTTCGGGGTTCGTACCGGGGAGCTGTTTTTT.

Here the CDR3 reads CASRPDSQETQYF. The DNA of the CDR3 is TGTGCTAGTAGACCCGACAGCCAAGAGACCCAGTACTTC. This chain uses TRBV12-5 with TRBJ2-5; tentative D call: TRBD1 (5 bases). This CDR3 comprises 13 residues. Germline V gene data show CDR1 as LGHNT and CDR2 as FRNRAP. Trimming shortened V by 8 bases and J by 1 base, and 11 bases separated the two germline ends.

The chain carries TRBV6-5 and TRBJ1-5; tentatively, D is TRBD1 (6 bases). The V gene lost 6 bases and the J gene lost 4 bases, with 13 bases spanning the gap. Germline assignment: CDR1 MNHEY and CDR2 SVGAGI. The CDR3 is 14 amino acids. The CDR3 loop is CASSSSTGNQPQHF. CDR3 coding DNA: TGTGCCAGCAGCAGCTCGACAGGAAATCAGCCCCAGCATTTT.

This clone was counted a few times. The genes are TRBV6-1 and TRBJ1-1; D call uncertain. Trimming left V 2 bases short and J 4 bases short, with 11 bases between. The CDR3 sequence is 14 residues long. Per germline, CDR1 MNHNS and CDR2 SASEGT. In DNA, the CDR3 is TGTGCCAGCAGTGAATGGAGAAGTTCCACTGAAGCTTTCTTT. This sequence encodes CASSEWRSSTEAFF.

The gene calls are TRBV27 and TRBJ2-3, with 9 bases aligning to TRBD1. Germline-derived CDR1 and CDR2 are MNHEY and SMNVEV (reference sequence). The CDR3 has 15 residues. Trimming cost V 7 bases and J 2 bases; bases outside gene matches: 7. The DNA for the CDR3 is TGTGCCAGCATGAGGGGGACAGGGCCCACAGATACGCAGTATTTT. As protein: CASMRGTGPTDTQYF.

The chain carries TRBV19 and TRBJ2-3; TRBD2 matches 8 bases. The CDR3 sequence is 16 residues long. Unmatched junction bases numbered 10, after V lost 3 bases and J lost 5 bases. Germline lookup yields CDR1 LNHDA and CDR2 SQIVND (reference sequence). The CDR3 DNA reads TGTGCCAGTAGTATGTTAGGACTAGCAGCTGGAGATACGCAGTATTTT. Residues: CASSMLGLAAGDTQYF. The variable domain in full, completed from reference TRBV19 and TRBJ2-3, reads DGGITQSPKYLFRKEGQNVTLSCEQNLNHDAMYWYRQDPGQGLRLIYYSQIVNDFQKGDIAEGYSVSREKKESFPLTVTSAQKNPTAFYLCASSMLGLAAGDTQYFGPGTRLTVL.

The chain combines TRBV5-5 with TRBJ1-1; D unresolved. The germline V and J ends were trimmed by 0 bases and 2 bases, with 5 bases remaining between them. This CDR3 is 13 amino acids long. Germline V CDR1 and CDR2: SGHKS, YYEKEE (reference sequence). The CDR3 protein is CASSLGPNTEAFF. The DNA for the CDR3 is TGTGCCAGCAGCTTGGGGCCTAACACTGAAGCTTTCTTT.

The V gene is TRBV28, the J gene TRBJ1-3; TRBD1 might be the D (5 bases). The ends were cut back, 2 bases at V and 3 bases at J, with 17 bases in the middle. This CDR3 is 17 amino acids long. Germline V lookup: CDR1 MDHEN, CDR2 SYDVKM. Here the CDR3 reads CASSLTNSRRGGNTIYF. CDR3 coding DNA: TGTGCCAGCAGTTTAACGAACAGTCGTAGGGGTGGAAACACCATATATTTT.

The chain uses TRBV9 and TRBJ2-5; a weak D match, TRBD2 (6 bases). V lost 0 bases and J lost 9, with 18 bases in between. The CDR3 is 15 amino acids. Germline CDR1 SGDLS, CDR2 YYNGEE. In DNA, the CDR3 is TGTGCCAGCAGCGTAGAGAAAAGGGCCAGGGAGGCCCAGTACTTC. It yields the protein CASSVEKRAREAQYF.

This clone was counted once. V usage is TRBV6-5 and J usage is TRBJ2-3; the match to TRBD2 covers 14 bases. Trimming cost V 0 bases and J 4 bases; bases outside gene matches: 0. CDR1 is MNHEY and CDR2 is SVGAGI in the germline V gene. CDR3 length: 16 residues. The CDR3 nucleotides read TGTGCCAGCAGTTACTCGACTAGCGGGAGGGCAGATACGCAGTATTTT. Translated, it gives CASSYSTSGRADTQYF.

The CDR3 DNA reads as TGTGCCAGCATTCCGTCCGGACCCAAAGCGGCTAATGAAAAACTGTTTTTT. Protein: CASIPSGPKAANEKLFF. This chain joins TRBV6-4 and TRBJ1-4; D gene ambiguous. The V end lost 7 bases, the J end lost 3 bases, and 21 bases lay between the germline ends. CDR1 and CDR2 from the germline V gene are MRHNA and SNTAGT. This CDR3 is 17 amino acids long.

The chain links TRBV12-1 to TRBJ2-7; TRBD2, as called in the table, went unchecked against the DNA. TRBV12-1 is reported as a pseudogene. The CDR3 is 17 residues long. The CDR3 sequence is CASSFPPGSGSRYEQYF. CDR3 coding DNA: TGTGCCAGCAGCTTTCCCCCAGGAAGCGGGAGCCGCTACGAGCAGTACTTC.

This chain uses TRBV30 with TRBJ2-7; 7 positions match TRBD1. With 0 bases clipped from V and 3 bases from J, the junction kept 8 bases outside the gene matches. Per the germline V gene, CDR1 is GTSNPN and CDR2 is SVGIG (reference sequence). The CDR3 is 15 residues long. The CDR3 nucleotides read TGTGCCTGGAGTGTACTGGCAGGGGGTTTCTACGAGCAGTACTTC. Residues: CAWSVLAGGFYEQYF.

This chain uses TRBV5-1 with TRBJ1-1, with D possibly TRBD1 on 6 matching bases. CDR3 length: 16 residues. In germline, CDR1 is SGHRS, CDR2 YFSETQ. The V and J ends lost 5 bases and 1 base respectively, with 18 bases between them. In nucleotides, the CDR3 is TGCGCCAGCAGTAAACAAACAGGGTTCGAGAACACTGAAGCTTTCTTT. Residues: CASSKQTGFENTEAFF.

This chain uses TRBV28 with TRBJ2-1, with 10 bases that match TRBD2. CDR3 length equals 17 residues. The germline CDR1 and CDR2 sequences are MDHEN and SYDVKM. V shed 8 bases, J shed 9 bases, and the junction held 19 bases outside the gene matches. CDR3 nucleotides: TGTGCCAGCCTCAGAACTAGATTAGCCAGCGGGAGGGGTGAGCAGTTCTTC. Encoded protein: CASLRTRLASGRGEQFF. Supplemented by reference TRBV28 and TRBJ2-1, the full variable domain reads DVKVTQSSRYLVKRTGEKVFLECVQDMDHENMFWYRQDPGLGLRLIYFSYDVKMKEKGDIPEGYSVSREKKERFSLILESASTNQTSMYLCASLRTRLASGRGEQFFGPGTRLTVL.

The chain carries TRBV15 and TRBJ2-7; 7 nucleotides line up with TRBD2. V lost 2 bases to trimming and J lost 4 bases; unmatched junction nucleotides: 2. This CDR3 contains 13 residues. Looked up from germline, CDR1 is LNHNV and CDR2 is YYDKDF (reference sequence). CDR3 protein: CATSRQGGYEQYF. DNA of the CDR3: TGTGCCACCAGCAGACAGGGAGGGTACGAGCAGTACTTC.

In its sample, this clone was seen a few times. The rearrangement uses TRBV2 and TRBJ1-1; possible D gene TRBD1, 5 bases. Looked up from germline, CDR1 is SNHLY and CDR2 is FYNNEI. Trimming removed 5 bases from V and 1 base from J, with 14 bases in between. The length of the CDR3 is 15 residues. In nucleotides, the CDR3 is TGTGCCAGCAGTTTCAGGGCTTTGGGGAACACTGAAGCTTTCTTT. Translating gives CASSFRALGNTEAFF.

This chain joins TRBV7-3 and TRBJ2-3, with 9 bases matching TRBD1. The CDR3 totals 15 residues. Germline V gives CDR1 SGHTA, CDR2 FQGTGA. V gave up 3 bases and J gave up 4 bases; unmatched junction bases: 5. The chain's CDR3 is CASSFGDRDPDTQYF. The CDR3 coding sequence is TGTGCCAGCAGCTTCGGGGACAGGGACCCAGATACGCAGTATTTT.

This clone was detected once. The chain is built from TRBV28 and TRBJ2-7; 10 nucleotides match TRBD1. The junction had 12 bases not matched to a gene; V was cut back by 6 bases and J by 7 bases. CDR1 and CDR2 from the germline V gene are MDHEN and SYDVKM. This CDR3 contains 15 residues. This CDR3 is CASSGLGQGIKEQYF. The CDR3 region has the DNA TGTGCCAGCAGCGGGCTGGGACAGGGGATTAAGGAGCAGTACTTC.

A remark on this clone: Compared with germline, one end of the junction differs, possibly owing to a read error. The chain recombines TRBV5-1 with TRBJ2-1, with 14 bases matching TRBD2. In germline, CDR1 is SGHRS, CDR2 YFSETQ. The CDR3 is 13 residues long. The CDR3 bases are TGCGCCAGCAGCCCGGGGACTAGCGGGAGTTCGCTCTTC. This sequence encodes CASSPGTSGSSLF.

The genes are TRBV7-9 and TRBJ1-1; tentative D call: TRBD1 (5 bases). The CDR3 length is 16 residues. Per germline, CDR1 SEHNR and CDR2 FQNEAQ (reference sequence). The germline V and J ends were trimmed by 0 bases and 5 bases, with 16 bases remaining between them. The CDR3 is CASSLAGDGLQTEAFF. The CDR3 coding sequence is TGTGCCAGCAGCTTAGCAGGGGATGGGTTGCAGACTGAAGCTTTCTTT.

In its sample, this clone was seen once. The chain carries TRBV4-1 and TRBJ2-1, with a weak D call TRBD1 (6 bases). The V end was cut by 3 bases, the J end by 12 bases, with 12 bases between. The germline V gene has CDR1 MGHRA and CDR2 YSYEKL. The CDR3 is 12 amino acids. CDR3 sequence: CASSQGTQGQFF. In DNA form, the CDR3 reads TGCGCCAGCAGCCAGGGCACACAGGGGCAGTTCTTC.